The rows below give T cell receptor beta chains drawn from one sample of a study of blood T cell repertoires in COVID-19. This table comes from immunoSEQ multiplex PCR, and its TCRdb copy is limited to in-frame clones, with some not included. The repertoire includes around 300,000 clones, more than 80% of them detected once, and around 2.9% sits in the top ten. Sequencing was performed on peripheral blood. The receptors were gathered from a woman aged 30 to 39 with active or convalescent COVID-19. CDR3s include the opening cysteine and the closing phenylalanine or tryptophan.

v_call: TRBV18; cdr3_aa: CASSPFSGRSTEAFF
v_call: TRBV18; cdr3_aa: CASSPIAGGTDTQYF
v_call: TRBV12-3/TRBV12-4; cdr3_aa: CASSFADKAFF
v_call: TRBV30; cdr3_aa: CAWSVTGTGTYEQYF
v_call: TRBV5-1; cdr3_aa: CASSLGTGFPYEQYF
v_call: TRBV7-9; cdr3_aa: CASRPRVGNSNTGELFF
v_call: TRBV6-6; cdr3_aa: CASSSQQGANSPLHF
v_call: TRBV6-6; cdr3_aa: CASSSPRRRNTEAFF
v_call: TRBV7-2; cdr3_aa: CASSLDTGFYGYTF
v_call: TRBV28; cdr3_aa: CASSLTGGKYGYTF
v_call: TRBV28; cdr3_aa: CASSLWGTVRHGYTF
v_call: TRBV14; cdr3_aa: CASSLTGYPYGYTF
v_call: TRBV5-1; cdr3_aa: CASSLADLNNSPLHF
v_call: TRBV9; cdr3_aa: CASSVIGGGATDTQYF
v_call: TRBV5-4; cdr3_aa: CASTGGQSGDRNTIYF
v_call: TRBV19; cdr3_aa: CASSLGRGNQPQHF
v_call: TRBV28; cdr3_aa: CASSRGSGANVLTF
v_call: TRBV6-5; cdr3_aa: CATPVGGLNTEAFF
v_call: TRBV9; cdr3_aa: CASSVFAGLGSGGEAFF
v_call: TRBV6-2/TRBV6-3; cdr3_aa: CASSEDTGTANQPQHF
v_call: TRBV5-1; cdr3_aa: CASSGGQSETQYF
v_call: TRBV18; cdr3_aa: CASSKDRDNYGYTF
v_call: TRBV4-3; cdr3_aa: CASSQEPRGGELFF
v_call: TRBV9; cdr3_aa: CASSPSRGGGYTF
v_call: TRBV5-1; cdr3_aa: CASFLGTSDGEQFF
v_call: TRBV7-2; cdr3_aa: CASSLGASSGELFF
v_call: TRBV19; cdr3_aa: CASSFQGETQYF
v_call: TRBV5-1; cdr3_aa: CASRRGGGTSTDTQYF
v_call: TRBV11-3; cdr3_aa: CASSSTRSTDTQYF
v_call: TRBV6-5; cdr3_aa: CASIASRVTGELFF
v_call: TRBV30; cdr3_aa: CAWSVSNYGYTF
v_call: TRBV6-5; cdr3_aa: CTSSYSLEQYF
v_call: TRBV5-1; cdr3_aa: CASSLGASYGYEQYF
v_call: TRBV19; cdr3_aa: CASSRGTGGTNYGYTF
v_call: TRBV21-1; cdr3_aa: CASSTKRDREQGTEAFF
v_call: TRBV5-6; cdr3_aa: CASSIKTGTGIYTEAFF
v_call: TRBV7-9; cdr3_aa: CASSRAGTGGVSGGYTF
v_call: TRBV5-1; cdr3_aa: CASSLGGTLGEAFF
v_call: TRBV2; cdr3_aa: CASTGIGYTF
v_call: TRBV5-8; cdr3_aa: CASCATGLGYNSPLHF
v_call: TRBV9; cdr3_aa: CASSPGGSGGPGEQFF
v_call: TRBV6-6; cdr3_aa: CASKGSGGSPLHF
v_call: TRBV27; cdr3_aa: CASSSIAGGLYGGELFF
v_call: TRBV3-1/TRBV3-2; cdr3_aa: CASSFRPGLAAEAFF
v_call: TRBV6-2/TRBV6-3; cdr3_aa: CASSTGTPPEGQFF
v_call: TRBV7-2; cdr3_aa: CASSSLAGGREETQYF
v_call: TRBV14; cdr3_aa: CASSQRQGTNEKLFF
v_call: TRBV28; cdr3_aa: CASSFGGDSGNTIYF
v_call: TRBV19; cdr3_aa: CASMEQRDFYNNEQFF
v_call: TRBV21-1; cdr3_aa: CASSTRDRGADTQYF